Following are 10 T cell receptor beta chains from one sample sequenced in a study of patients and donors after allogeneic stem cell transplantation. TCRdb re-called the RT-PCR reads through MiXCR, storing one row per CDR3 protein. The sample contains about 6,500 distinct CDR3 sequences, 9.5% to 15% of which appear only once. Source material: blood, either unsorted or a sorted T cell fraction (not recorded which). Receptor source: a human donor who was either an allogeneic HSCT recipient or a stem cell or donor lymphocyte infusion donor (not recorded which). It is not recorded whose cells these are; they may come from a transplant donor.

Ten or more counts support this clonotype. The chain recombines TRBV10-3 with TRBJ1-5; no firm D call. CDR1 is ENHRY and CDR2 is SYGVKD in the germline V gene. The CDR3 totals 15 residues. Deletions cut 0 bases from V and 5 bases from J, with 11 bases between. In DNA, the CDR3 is TGTGCCATCAGTGAGTCACGGCAGCCGGATCAGCCCCAGCATTTT. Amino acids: CAISESRQPDQPQHF.

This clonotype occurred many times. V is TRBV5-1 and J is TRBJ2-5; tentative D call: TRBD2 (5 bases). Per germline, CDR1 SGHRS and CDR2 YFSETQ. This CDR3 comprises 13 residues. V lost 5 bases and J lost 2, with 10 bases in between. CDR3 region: CASRPRTQETQYF. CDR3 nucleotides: TGCGCCAGCAGACCGCGGACTCAAGAGACCCAGTACTTC.

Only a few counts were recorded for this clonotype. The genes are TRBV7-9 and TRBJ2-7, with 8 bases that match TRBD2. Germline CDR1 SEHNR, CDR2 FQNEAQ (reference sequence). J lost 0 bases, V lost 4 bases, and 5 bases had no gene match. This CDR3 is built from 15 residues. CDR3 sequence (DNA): TGTGCCAGCAGCTCCTCCGGGGGGGGCTCCTACGAGCAGTACGTC. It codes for CASSSSGGGSYEQYV.

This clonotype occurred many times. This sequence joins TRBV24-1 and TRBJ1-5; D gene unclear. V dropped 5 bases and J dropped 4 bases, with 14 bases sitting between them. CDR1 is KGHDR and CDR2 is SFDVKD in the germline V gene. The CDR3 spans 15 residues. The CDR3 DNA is TGTGCCACCAGTGTCGGATATCCTGAAAATCAGCCCCAGCATTTT. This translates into CATSVGYPENQPQHF.

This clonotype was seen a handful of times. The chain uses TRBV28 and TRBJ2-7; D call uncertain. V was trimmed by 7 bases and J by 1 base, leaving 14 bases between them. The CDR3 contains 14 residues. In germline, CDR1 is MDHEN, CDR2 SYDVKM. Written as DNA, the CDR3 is TGTGCCAGCATCCCTACGGGTCGATCCTACGAGCAGTACGTC. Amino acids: CASIPTGRSYEQYV.

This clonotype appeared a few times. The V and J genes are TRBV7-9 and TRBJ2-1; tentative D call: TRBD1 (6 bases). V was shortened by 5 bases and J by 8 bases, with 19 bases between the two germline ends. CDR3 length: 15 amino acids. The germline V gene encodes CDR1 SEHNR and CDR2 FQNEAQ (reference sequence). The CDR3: CASSLTGEIGHEQFF. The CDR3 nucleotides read TGTGCCAGCAGCCTGACAGGTGAAATCGGGCATGAGCAGTTCTTC.

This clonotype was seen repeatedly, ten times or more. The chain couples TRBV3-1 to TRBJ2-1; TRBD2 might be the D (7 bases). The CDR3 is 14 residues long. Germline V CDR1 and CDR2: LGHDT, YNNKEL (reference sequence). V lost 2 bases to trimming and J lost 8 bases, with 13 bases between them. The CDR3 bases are TGTGCCAGCAGCCAAAGGGGGGGCTCCGATGAGCAGTTCTTC. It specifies CASSQRGGSDEQFF.

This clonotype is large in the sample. The CDR3 loop reads CASSTNTAGELFF. CDR3 coding DNA: TGTGCCAGCAGCACCAATACGGCCGGGGAGCTGTTTTTT. The chain couples TRBV11-2 to TRBJ2-2; no firm D call. The CDR3 has 13 amino acids. The V gene's germline CDR1 is SGHAT and CDR2 FQNNGV. The V gene lost 5 bases and the J gene lost 6 bases, with 10 bases spanning the gap.

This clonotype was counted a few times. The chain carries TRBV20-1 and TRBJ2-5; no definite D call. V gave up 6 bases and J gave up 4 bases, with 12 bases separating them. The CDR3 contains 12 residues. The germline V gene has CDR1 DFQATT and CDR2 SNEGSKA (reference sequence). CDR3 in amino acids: CSASASPETQYF. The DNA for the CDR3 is TGCAGTGCGAGTGCGTCCCCAGAGACCCAGTACTTC.

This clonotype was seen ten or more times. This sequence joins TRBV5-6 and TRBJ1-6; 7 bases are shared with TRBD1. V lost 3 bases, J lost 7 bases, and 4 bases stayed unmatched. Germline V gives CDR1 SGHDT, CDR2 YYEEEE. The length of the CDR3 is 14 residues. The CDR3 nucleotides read TGTGCCAGCAGCTATGGGACAGCGAATTCACCCCTCCACTTT. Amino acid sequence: CASSYGTANSPLHF.